The 9 T cell receptor beta chains given below trace back to one sample, sequenced in a study of graft-versus-host responses after intestinal transplantation. The assay was immunoSEQ multiplex PCR, and TCRdb's table has in-frame clones only and misses some. Among about 19,000 clones listed, over 75% were seen once. Here the sequenced sample was PBMCs, taken 14 days after transplant. All receptors come from a human patient who received an intestinal transplant, so some T cells may come from the graft donor.

J is TRBJ2-5 and V is TRBV13; D is perhaps TRBD1 (5 bases). Gene TRBJ2-7 matches the end of the DNA better, so the J call may be wrong. The CDR3 has 15 amino acids. CDR1 is PRHDT and CDR2 is FYEKMQ in the germline V gene (reference sequence). The CDR3 spells CASSLWTPSSYEQYF. The CDR3 nucleotides are TGTGCCAGCAGCTTATGGACACCGAGCTCCTACGAGCAGTACTTC.

The chain combines TRBV7-6 with TRBJ2-1; 9 bases match TRBD2. The germline CDR1 and CDR2 sequences are SGHVS and FNYEAQ. The CDR3 runs 15 residues. V shed 11 bases, J shed 2 bases, and the junction held 10 bases outside the gene matches. CDR3 coding DNA: TGTGCCGTTCAGGGTGTAGCGGGGGCCTACAATGAGCAGTTCTTC. Its protein is CAVQGVAGAYNEQFF.

The rearrangement links TRBV13 to TRBJ2-5, with D possibly being TRBD2 (5 bases). Trimming left V 2 bases short and J 2 bases short, with 12 bases between. Germline V gene sequence: CDR1 PRHDT, CDR2 FYEKMQ (reference sequence). This CDR3 has 15 amino acids. The CDR3 protein is CASSLRELGQETQYF. Written as DNA, the CDR3 is TGTGCCAGCAGCTTAAGGGAGTTGGGACAAGAGACCCAGTACTTC.

This rearrangement joins TRBV5-5 to TRBJ2-3; tentative D call: TRBD2 (6 bases). V shed 3 bases and J shed 0 bases, with 14 bases lying between them. The CDR3 is 16 residues long. The germline V gene encodes CDR1 SGHKS and CDR2 YYEKEE (reference sequence). The CDR3 sequence: CASSYRGATSTDTQYF. CDR3 nucleotide sequence: TGTGCCAGCAGCTACCGCGGGGCGACTAGCACAGATACGCAGTATTTT.

The chain recombines TRBV11-1 with TRBJ2-1; the D is unclear. The CDR3 sequence is 15 residues long. V was shortened by 5 bases and J by 1 base, with 12 bases between the two germline ends. CDR1 SGHAT and CDR2 FQDESV come from the germline V gene (reference sequence). This CDR3 is CASSLTDLSYNEQFF. CDR3 DNA sequence: TGTGCCAGCAGCCTGACTGATTTATCCTACAATGAGCAGTTCTTC.

The rearrangement uses TRBV6-5 and TRBJ1-3; D gene uncertain. V shed 0 bases and J shed 3 bases, with 6 bases lying between them. The germline CDR1 and CDR2 sequences are MNHEY and SVGAGI. This CDR3 is built from 14 residues. The CDR3 spells CASSYSRRGNTIYF. The CDR3 nucleotides are TGTGCCAGCAGTTACTCGAGGCGTGGAAACACCATATATTTT.

This clone appeared a single time. The gene calls are TRBV5-1 and TRBJ2-1; 15 nucleotides match TRBD2. The V gene's germline CDR1 is SGHRS and CDR2 YFSETQ. The CDR3 is 21 residues long. V lost 3 bases, J lost 0 bases, and 13 bases stayed unmatched. DNA for the CDR3: TGCGCCAGCAGCTCGATTAGGCCGGGACTAGCGGGAGGCAGCTCCTACAATGAGCAGTTCTTC. This codes for CASSSIRPGLAGGSSYNEQFF.

The rearrangement links TRBV7-9 to TRBJ2-1; a possible D gene is TRBD2 (7 bases). There are 17 residues in the CDR3. Germline CDR1 is SEHNR and CDR2 is FQNEAQ (reference sequence). The ends were cut back, 4 bases at V and 3 bases at J, with 19 bases in the middle. The CDR3 region is CASSSPSGGGFYNEQFF. CDR3 bases: TGTGCCAGCAGCTCCCCTAGTGGGGGGGGCTTCTACAATGAGCAGTTCTTC.

In its sample, this clone was seen a few times. The chain carries TRBV5-1 and TRBJ2-5; D gene unclear. CDR1 SGHRS and CDR2 YFSETQ come from the germline V gene. The length of the CDR3 is 15 residues. Trimming left V 0 bases short and J 5 bases short, with 14 bases between. CDR3 DNA: TGCGCCAGCAGCTTGGGGTCCCCCAAGGGCGAGACCCAGTACTTC. Protein: CASSLGSPKGETQYF.